This T cell receptor beta chain was documented in a study of CD8 T cells in Susac syndrome. Study overall: When their blood was taken, patients with Susac syndrome were therapy-naive, taking corticosteroids, or taking intravenous immunoglobulin alone. Whole-study findings and limits: The study found that Susac CD8+ clonal expansion peaked in TEMRA cells and active patients.

CDR1 and CDR2 (germline): SNHLY, FYNNEI. The CDR3 extends over 14 amino acids. V shed 6 bases and J shed 1 base, with 12 bases lying between them. The CD8+ and CD4+ T cells were negatively isolated, with the TEMRA cells enriched by FACS. As to this clonotype: The antigen remains unidentified.

RNA was extracted with the RNeasy kit, and a quantity of roughly 0.45 to 1 ug was reverse transcribed using random hexamers. Across 54 Vbeta and 13 Jbeta, immunoSEQ multiplex PCR amplified TCR beta CDR3. TCRdb analysed the immunoSEQ multiplex PCR reads with MiXCR anew, one entry per CDR3 protein. The profile shows 200,000 or so distinct CDR3 sequences, about 95% of them singletons. The rearrangement joins TRBV2 to TRBJ1-2, with no clear D. The sequencing input was CD8+ T cells from PBMCs. The receptor's source is a human donor with Susac syndrome. The CDR3 nucleotides are TGTGCCAGCAGCGCCACAGCCATTAACTATGGCTACACCTTC. Encoded protein: CASSATAINYGYTF.